This TCR beta chain stems from a study of technical replicates of blood from a handful of donors. This clone was counted once. The CDR3 is 13 residues long. Trimming pared 6 bases from V and 7 bases from J, leaving 12 bases between. The germline V gene encodes CDR1 KGHSH and CDR2 LQKENI. Profiling relied on immunoSEQ multiplex PCR, and the TCRdb table lists in-frame clones only, not all of them. The sample yields about 75,000 clones, approximately 97% seen once. The material sequenced was T cells isolated from PBMCs. This chain connects TRBV18 to TRBJ2-2; D may be TRBD2 (5 bases). The sequence was collected from a human donor in good health. The CDR3 DNA is TGTGCCAGCTCGCCAGAGGGAGTCGGGGAGCTGTTTTTT. It is translated as CASSPEGVGELFF.